Following are 6 T cell receptor beta chains from one sample sequenced in a study of T-cell memory formation after mild COVID-19. TCRdb reprocessed the 5' RACE reads via MiXCR and lists one record per CDR3 protein. The table has fewer than 75,000 distinct CDR3 sequences, 9.5% to 15% seen once. The specimen sequenced was PBMCs or a T cell subset sorted from them (not recorded which). The source of these receptors is a man between 18 and 35 years old who had mild COVID-19 (a few samples of this study predate the infection). Cell type and time point are not known.

The J gene is TRBJ1-2, the V gene TRBV7-9; 7 bases map to TRBD1. Germline CDR1 reads SEHNR; CDR2 reads FQNEAQ (reference sequence). V lost 4 bases to trimming and J lost 4 bases; unmatched junction nucleotides: 6. This CDR3 spans 14 amino acids. The CDR3 sequence: CASSSNRGGYGYTF. Here the CDR3 DNA reads TGTGCCAGCAGCTCCAACAGGGGCGGCTATGGCTACACCTTC.

The V gene is TRBV5-4, the J gene TRBJ2-5; D remains ambiguous. The CDR3 is 12 residues long. Per the germline V gene, CDR1 is SGHNT and CDR2 is YYREEE (reference sequence). Trimming cost V 4 bases and J 3 bases, with 7 bases left between them. The CDR3 loop reads CASSALEETQYF. Written as DNA, the CDR3 is TGTGCCAGCAGCGCTCTTGAAGAGACCCAGTACTTC.

The V gene is TRBV18, the J gene TRBJ2-7, with D unresolved. The V gene lost 3 bases and the J gene lost 6 bases, with 6 bases spanning the gap. In germline, CDR1 is KGHSH, CDR2 LQKENI. This CDR3 comprises 11 residues. The CDR3 coding sequence is TGTGCCAGCTCACCGGGTGGCGAGCAGTACGTC. Translating it yields CASSPGGEQYV.

The gene calls are TRBV7-9 and TRBJ1-1; D unresolved. The V end lost 2 bases, the J end lost 3 bases, and 10 bases lay between the germline ends. Germline CDR1 reads SEHNR; CDR2 reads FQNEAQ (reference sequence). The CDR3 consists of 14 residues. DNA for the CDR3: TGTGCCAGCAGCTTACAGGCCGGAGACACTGAAGCTTTCTTT. Protein: CASSLQAGDTEAFF.

This clonotype was seen a few times. The chain couples TRBV11-2 to TRBJ2-3; D remains unclear. The CDR3 length is 14 residues. Germline assignment: CDR1 SGHAT and CDR2 FQNNGV. V was cut by 5 bases and J by 2 bases, with 11 bases left in between. CDR3 amino acids: CASSLIDFTDTQYF. CDR3 sequence (DNA): TGTGCCAGCAGCCTGATCGACTTCACAGATACGCAGTATTTT.

This clonotype was picked up many times. This rearrangement joins TRBV11-2 to TRBJ2-1; D remains ambiguous. Germline V gene sequence: CDR1 SGHAT, CDR2 FQNNGV. CDR3 length equals 15 residues. The V and J ends lost 8 bases and 0 bases respectively, with 14 bases between them. For the CDR3, the DNA is TGTGCCAGCGCCTCTGACCCGTCCTCCTACAATGAGCAGTTCTTC. It specifies CASASDPSSYNEQFF.